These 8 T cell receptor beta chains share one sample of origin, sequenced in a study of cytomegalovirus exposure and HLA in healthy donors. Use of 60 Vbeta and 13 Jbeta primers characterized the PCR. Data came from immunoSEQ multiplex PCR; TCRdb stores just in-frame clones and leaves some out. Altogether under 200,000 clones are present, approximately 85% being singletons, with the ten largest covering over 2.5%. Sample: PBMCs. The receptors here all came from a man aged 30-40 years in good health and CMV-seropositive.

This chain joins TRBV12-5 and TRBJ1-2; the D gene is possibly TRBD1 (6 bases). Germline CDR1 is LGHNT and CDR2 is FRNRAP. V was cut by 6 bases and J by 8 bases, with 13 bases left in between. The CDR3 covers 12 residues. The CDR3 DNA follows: TGTGCTAGTGGGCCCCCGAGGGGGGGCTACACCTTC. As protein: CASGPPRGGYTF. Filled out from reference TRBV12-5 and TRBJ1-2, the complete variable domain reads DARVTQTPRHKVTEMGQEVTMRCQPILGHNTVFWYRQTMMQGLELLAYFRNRAPLDDSGMPKDRFSAEMPDATLATLKIQPSEPRDSAVYFCASGPPRGGYTFGSGTRLTVV.

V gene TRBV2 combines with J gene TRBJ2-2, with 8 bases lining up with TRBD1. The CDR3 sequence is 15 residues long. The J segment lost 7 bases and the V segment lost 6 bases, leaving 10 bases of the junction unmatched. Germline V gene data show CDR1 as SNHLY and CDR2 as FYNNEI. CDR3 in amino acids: CASRFLTGVNGELFF. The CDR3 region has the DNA TGTGCCAGCAGGTTCCTGACAGGGGTAAACGGGGAGCTGTTTTTT.

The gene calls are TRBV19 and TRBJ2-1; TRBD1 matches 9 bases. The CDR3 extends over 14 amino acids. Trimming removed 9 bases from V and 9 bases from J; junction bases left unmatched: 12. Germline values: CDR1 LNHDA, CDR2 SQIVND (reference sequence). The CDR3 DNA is TGTGCCAGCTCGGGACAGGGTAATTTTGGTGAGCAGTTCTTC. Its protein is CASSGQGNFGEQFF.

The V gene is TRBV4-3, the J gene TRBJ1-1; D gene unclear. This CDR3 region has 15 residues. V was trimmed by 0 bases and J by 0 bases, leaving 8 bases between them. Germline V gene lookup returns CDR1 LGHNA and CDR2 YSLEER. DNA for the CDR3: TGCGCCAGCAGCCAAGATTGGGGAGTGAACACTGAAGCTTTCTTT. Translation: CASSQDWGVNTEAFF.

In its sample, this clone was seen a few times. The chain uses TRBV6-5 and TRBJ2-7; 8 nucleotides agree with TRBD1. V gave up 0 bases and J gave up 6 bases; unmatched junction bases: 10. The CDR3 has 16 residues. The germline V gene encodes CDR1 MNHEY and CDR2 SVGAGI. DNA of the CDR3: TGTGCCAGCAGTTACTCTCTCGGGACAGGACCCTCCGAGCAGTACTTC. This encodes CASSYSLGTGPSEQYF.

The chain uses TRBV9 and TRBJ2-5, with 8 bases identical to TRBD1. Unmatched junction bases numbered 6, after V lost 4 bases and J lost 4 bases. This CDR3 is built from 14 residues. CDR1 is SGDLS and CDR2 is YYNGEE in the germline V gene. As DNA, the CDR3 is TGTGCCAGCAGCCCTCGGACAGGGACAGAGACCCAGTACTTC. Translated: CASSPRTGTETQYF.

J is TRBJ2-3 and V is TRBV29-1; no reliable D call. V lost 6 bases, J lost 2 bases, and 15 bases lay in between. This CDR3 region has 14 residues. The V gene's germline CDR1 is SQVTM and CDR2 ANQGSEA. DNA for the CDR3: TGCAGCGTCGCCTTGTGGCAGTACACAGATACGCAGTATTTT. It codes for CSVALWQYTDTQYF.

The CDR3 loop reads CASRQQGENTEAFF. CDR3 coding DNA: TGTGCCAGCAGACAACAGGGGGAGAACACTGAAGCTTTCTTT. The chain combines TRBV25-1 with TRBJ1-1, with 8 bases fitting TRBD1. CDR1 MGHDK and CDR2 SYGVNS come from the germline V gene. Trimming removed 6 bases from V and 1 base from J; junction bases left unmatched: 4. The CDR3 is 14 residues long.